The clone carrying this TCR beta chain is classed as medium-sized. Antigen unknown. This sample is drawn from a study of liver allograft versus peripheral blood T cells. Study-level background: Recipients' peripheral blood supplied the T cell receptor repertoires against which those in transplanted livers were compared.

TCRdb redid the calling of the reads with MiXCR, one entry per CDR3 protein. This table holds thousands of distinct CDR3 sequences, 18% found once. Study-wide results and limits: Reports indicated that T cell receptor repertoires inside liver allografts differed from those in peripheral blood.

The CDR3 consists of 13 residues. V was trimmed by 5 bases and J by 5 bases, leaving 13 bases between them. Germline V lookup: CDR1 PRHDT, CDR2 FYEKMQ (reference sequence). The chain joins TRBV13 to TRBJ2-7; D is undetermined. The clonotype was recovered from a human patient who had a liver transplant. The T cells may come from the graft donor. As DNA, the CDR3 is TGTGCCAGCAGCCCCCACTGGGTCCACGAGCAGTACTTC. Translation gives CASSPHWVHEQYF.